Listed below are T cell receptor beta chains from one sample, sequenced in a study of liver allograft versus peripheral blood T cells. TCRdb processed the reads anew with MiXCR; each CDR3 protein has one entry. The sample includes a few thousand distinct CDR3 sequences, roughly 15% seen only once; the top ten take about 22%. Every receptor here comes from a human patient who had a liver transplant. Some T cells may have originated in the graft donor. CDR3s include the opening cysteine and the closing phenylalanine or tryptophan. The size of a clone is reported for some rows only, either as once, few or many, or as a class for expanded clones.

CDR3: CAISLGQNQPQHF; size: medium-sized; J: TRBJ1-5; V: TRBV10-3
CDR3: CASRRVGHEQYF; size: medium-sized; J: TRBJ2-7; V: TRBV6-6
CDR3: CASSQIQGYRDQYF; size: few; J: TRBJ2-5; V: TRBV11-1
CDR3: CASSPPRGGEYF; size: many; J: TRBJ2-7; V: TRBV28
CDR3: CAIMGGGASYEQYF; size: medium-sized; J: TRBJ2-7; V: TRBV10-3
CDR3: CASGLAGEPGAQYF; size: medium-sized; J: TRBJ2-5; V: TRBV6-1
CDR3: CASSPRGPQYF; size: few; J: TRBJ2-7; V: TRBV11-2
CDR3: CASFTGGSGNTIYF; size: medium-sized; J: TRBJ1-3; V: TRBV7-6
CDR3: CASSPPSGGANYGYTF; size: few; J: TRBJ1-2; V: TRBV28
CDR3: CASSIRDHTDTQYF; size: large; J: TRBJ2-3; V: TRBV6-2/TRBV6-3
CDR3: CASSLAGSGSHNEQFF; size: -; J: TRBJ2-1; V: TRBV7-2
CDR3: CASSRLTSGSETQYF; size: many; J: TRBJ2-5; V: TRBV7-9
CDR3: CSVEDDRASSYEQYF; size: medium-sized; J: TRBJ2-7; V: TRBV29-1
CDR3: CASSLGGGAYQETQYF; size: few; J: TRBJ2-5; V: TRBV5-6
CDR3: CASSLDTSSYNSPLHF; size: medium-sized; J: TRBJ1-6; V: TRBV7-9
CDR3: CASSHQYGQGSGGELFF; size: -; J: TRBJ2-2; V: TRBV3-1